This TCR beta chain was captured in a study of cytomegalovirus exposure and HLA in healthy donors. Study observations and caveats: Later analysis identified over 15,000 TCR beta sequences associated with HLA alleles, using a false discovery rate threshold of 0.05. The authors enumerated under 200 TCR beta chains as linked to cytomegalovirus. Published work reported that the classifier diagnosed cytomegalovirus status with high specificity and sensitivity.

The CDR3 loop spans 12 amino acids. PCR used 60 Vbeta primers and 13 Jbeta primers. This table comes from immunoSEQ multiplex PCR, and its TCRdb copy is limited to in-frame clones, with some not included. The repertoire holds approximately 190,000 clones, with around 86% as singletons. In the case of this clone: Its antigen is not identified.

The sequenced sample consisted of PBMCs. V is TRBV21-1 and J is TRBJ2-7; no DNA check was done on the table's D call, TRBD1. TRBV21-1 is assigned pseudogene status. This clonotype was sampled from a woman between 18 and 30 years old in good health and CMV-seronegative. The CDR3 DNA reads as TGTGCCAGGACCGGACAATCCTACGAGCAGTACTTC. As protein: CARTGQSYEQYF.